Listed below are T cell receptor beta chains from one sample, sequenced in a study of a mutant IDH1 vaccine in newly diagnosed glioma. Using immunoSEQ multiplex PCR, the repertoire was profiled, and TCRdb retains in-frame clones only, with some absent. The table includes around 50,000 clones, about nine tenths detected once. These TCRs are of unknown antigen specificity. Sequencing used PBMCs, obtained from a glioma patient whose treatment included an IDH1 peptide vaccine. Receptor source: a woman aged 40 to 55 with glioma. Each CDR3 is given with its conserved first and last residue. Each record gives: clone size, J gene, D gene, V gene, CDR3 DNA, CDR3 protein. The D gene is left open where the match is weak. The listing skips clone size in some rows; elsewhere it reads once, few, many or a size class.

size: NA; J: TRBJ2-5; D: TRBD1; V: TRBV2; DNA: TGTGCCAGCAGTGAAGCCGACAGGGGGTCAGGGACCCAGTACTTC; CDR3: CASSEADRGSGTQYF
size: NA; J: TRBJ2-6; D: NA; V: TRBV4-1; DNA: TGCGCCAGCAGCCAGAAATGGACAGCCTACTCTGGGGCCAACGTCCTGACTTTC; CDR3: CASSQKWTAYSGANVLTF
size: NA; J: TRBJ2-1; D: NA; V: TRBV10-3; DNA: TGTGCCATCAGTGAGAGGGGCGATGAGCAGTTCTTC; CDR3: CAISERGDEQFF
size: few; J: TRBJ1-1; D: NA; V: TRBV27; DNA: TGTGCCAGCAGTTTAGAGTCGGGCAGGTACACTGAAGCTTTCTTT; CDR3: CASSLESGRYTEAFF
size: NA; J: TRBJ1-1; D: NA; V: TRBV18; DNA: TGTGCCAGCTCAAACTTCCCAGAGTTGTACACTGAAGCTTTCTTT; CDR3: CASSNFPELYTEAFF
size: NA; J: TRBJ2-7; D: NA; V: TRBV2; DNA: TGTGCCAGCAGTGATAGTCTCCCGGGGGAGCAGTACTTC; CDR3: CASSDSLPGEQYF
size: NA; J: TRBJ2-6; D: NA; V: TRBV4-1; DNA: TGCGCCAGCAGCCAAGCGCCCGGCTCTGGGGCCAACGTCCTGACTTTC; CDR3: CASSQAPGSGANVLTF
size: NA; J: TRBJ1-1; D: TRBD1; V: TRBV6-1; DNA: TGTGCCAGCAGGATGGACAGGGTGAACACTGAAGCTTTCTTT; CDR3: CASRMDRVNTEAFF
size: NA; J: TRBJ2-7; D: NA; V: TRBV5-1; DNA: TGCGCCAGCAGCTTCGGACCATTCAACGAGCAGTACTTC; CDR3: CASSFGPFNEQYF
size: NA; J: TRBJ1-1; D: NA; V: TRBV5-1; DNA: TGCGCCAGCAACAGGATAGAAATGAACACTGAAGCTTTCTTT; CDR3: CASNRIEMNTEAFF
size: NA; J: TRBJ2-7; D: TRBD1; V: TRBV2; DNA: TGTGCCAGCAGGAACCGGGACAGGGTTGGCGAGCAGTACTTC; CDR3: CASRNRDRVGEQYF
size: NA; J: TRBJ2-1; D: NA; V: TRBV6-4; DNA: TGTGCCAGCAGTGAAAGGGACAAGAGCTCCTACAATGAGCAGTTCTTC; CDR3: CASSERDKSSYNEQFF
size: once; J: TRBJ1-6; D: NA; V: TRBV6-5; DNA: TGTGCCAGCAGTTACTCCGAATCACCCCTCCACTTT; CDR3: CASSYSESPLHF
size: few; J: TRBJ1-3; D: NA; V: TRBV5-1; DNA: TGCGCCAGCAGCTCCACACAACAGTTCTCTGGAAACACCATATATTTT; CDR3: CASSSTQQFSGNTIYF
size: NA; J: TRBJ2-7; D: NA; V: TRBV28; DNA: TGTGCCAGCAGTCCACCCCTGAGCGAGCAGTACTTC; CDR3: CASSPPLSEQYF
size: NA; J: TRBJ2-3; D: TRBD2; V: TRBV4-2; DNA: TGTGCCAGCAGCCAGGGGAGGGCGATCACAGATACGCAGTATTTT; CDR3: CASSQGRAITDTQYF
size: NA; J: TRBJ1-5; D: NA; V: TRBV7-9; DNA: TGTGCCAGCAGCTTAGGGGCAGAGGGCGGACAGCCCCAGCATTTT; CDR3: CASSLGAEGGQPQHF
size: NA; J: TRBJ2-6; D: NA; V: TRBV10-1; DNA: TGCGCCAGCAGTGAGGGTCCATCTGGGGCCAACGTCCTGACTTTC; CDR3: CASSEGPSGANVLTF
size: NA; J: TRBJ1-2; D: NA; V: TRBV15; DNA: TGTGCCACCAGCAGAGCTAGGGCTGGCTACACCTTC; CDR3: CATSRARAGYTF
size: NA; J: TRBJ1-5; D: NA; V: TRBV5-1; DNA: TGCGCCAGCAGCTTACGGGGGGCTAGCAATCAGCCCCAGCATTTT; CDR3: CASSLRGASNQPQHF
size: NA; J: TRBJ1-2; D: NA; V: TRBV6-5; DNA: TGTGCCAGCACCCCCACAGGCAACTATGGCTACACCTTC; CDR3: CASTPTGNYGYTF
size: NA; J: TRBJ2-5; D: TRBD2; V: TRBV10-3; DNA: TGTGCCATCAGTGAGTGGAGCGGGGCCATGGGGACCCAGTACTTC; CDR3: CAISEWSGAMGTQYF
size: NA; J: TRBJ1-2; D: NA; V: TRBV5-1; DNA: TGCGCCAGCAGCTTGGACTCCGGACTCCTTAGTGGTGGCTACACCTTC; CDR3: CASSLDSGLLSGGYTF
size: NA; J: TRBJ2-5; D: TRBD2; V: TRBV4-3; DNA: TGCGCCAGCAGCCAAGATGGGATAGCGGGGGGTGAGACCCAGTACTTC; CDR3: CASSQDGIAGGETQYF